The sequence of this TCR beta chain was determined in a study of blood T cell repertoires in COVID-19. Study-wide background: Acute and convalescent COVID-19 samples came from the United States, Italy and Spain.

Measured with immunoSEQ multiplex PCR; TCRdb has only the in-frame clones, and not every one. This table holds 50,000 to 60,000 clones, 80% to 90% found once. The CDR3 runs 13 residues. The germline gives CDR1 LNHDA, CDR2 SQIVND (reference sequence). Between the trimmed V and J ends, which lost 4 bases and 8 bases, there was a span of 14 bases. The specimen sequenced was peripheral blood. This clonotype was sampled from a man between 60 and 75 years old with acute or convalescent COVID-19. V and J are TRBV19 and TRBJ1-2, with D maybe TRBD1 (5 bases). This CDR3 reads CASSTQGLRGYTF. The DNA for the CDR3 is TGTGCCAGTAGTACCCAGGGTCTTCGCGGCTACACCTTC.